The subject of this entry is one T cell receptor (beta chain). The sample is drawn from a study of control samples from healthy donors and cancer patients. This CDR3 comprises 16 residues. V dropped 4 bases and J dropped 7 bases, with 20 bases sitting between them. In germline, CDR1 is SGHTA, CDR2 FQGNSA. Profiled with immunoSEQ multiplex PCR; TCRdb holds only in-frame clones, not every one. In the table there are 40,000 to 60,000 clones, 65% to 90% of which are singletons. Sequenced input: PBMCs. The receptor was derived from a woman aged 50 to 65 with lung cancer. The rearrangement uses TRBV7-2 and TRBJ2-1; perhaps TRBD2 as D (7 bases). CDR3 in amino acids: CASSSPWGGKGNEQFF. In DNA form, the CDR3 reads TGTGCCAGCAGCTCCCCGTGGGGGGGCAAAGGGAATGAGCAGTTCTTC.